The clone carrying this TCR beta chain was detected ten times or more. This specimen belongs to a study of CXCR3 chemokines and chemotherapy response in bladder cancer. The CDR3 has 15 amino acids. After removal of 5 bases from V and 4 bases from J, the junction contained 9 bases not matched to a gene. TCRdb reprocessed the PCR reads via MiXCR and lists one record per CDR3 protein. Of approximately 2,500 distinct CDR3 sequences detected, 7.4% appear once; the ten largest clones hold roughly 32%. This clonotype was obtained from a human donor with bladder cancer that responded to neoadjuvant chemotherapy. The sample was gathered from a patient whose treatment included neoadjuvant chemotherapy. The rearrangement links TRBV12-3 or TRBV12-4 to TRBJ2-3; TRBD1 matches at 7 bases. CDR3: CASSPQGIDADTQYF. CDR3 sequence (DNA): TGTGCCAGCAGTCCACAGGGGATCGACGCAGATACGCAGTATTTT.